Listed here are 27 T cell receptor beta chains from one sample, sequenced in a study of blood T cell repertoires in COVID-19. Profiling relied on immunoSEQ multiplex PCR, and the TCRdb table lists in-frame clones only, not all of them. The table lists 150,000 to 200,000 clones, around nine tenths of them singletons, with 3% to 4% in the top ten. Material: peripheral blood. Receptors originate from a man between 18 and 29 years old with active or convalescent COVID-19.

The genes are TRBV19 and TRBJ1-2; 7 nucleotides agree with TRBD1. Germline assignment: CDR1 LNHDA and CDR2 SQIVND (reference sequence). The CDR3 is made up of 14 amino acids. Germline trimming cut 9 bases from V and 1 base from J; bases unmatched to any gene: 8. The CDR3 DNA follows: TGTGCCAGGGAAAGGGACAGCATTAACTATGGCTACACCTTC. Translation gives CARERDSINYGYTF.

CDR3 in amino acids: CAISTLMEGADGYTF. The CDR3 DNA follows: TGTGCCATCAGTACCCTAATGGAGGGGGCAGATGGCTACACCTTC. The chain carries TRBV10-3 and TRBJ1-2; 7 bases map to TRBD1. This CDR3 region has 15 residues. V trimming: 5 bases; J trimming: 6 bases; junction bases outside the gene matches: 12. Germline CDR1 ENHRY, CDR2 SYGVKD.

The chain links TRBV4-2 to TRBJ2-6; unclear D gene. Between the trimmed V and J ends, which lost 1 base and 2 bases, there was a span of 6 bases. CDR1 and CDR2 from the germline V gene are LGHNA and YNFKEQ. The CDR3 is 15 residues long. CDR3 sequence (DNA): TGTGCCAGCAGCCAAGCAGGAACTGGGGCCAACGTCCTGACTTTC. It specifies CASSQAGTGANVLTF.

V is TRBV20-1 and J is TRBJ1-6; 7 nucleotides agree with TRBD1. The germline gives CDR1 DFQATT, CDR2 SNEGSKA (reference sequence). The V and J ends lost 3 bases and 6 bases, in that order; junction bases with no gene match: 8. The CDR3 is 15 residues long. The CDR3: CSASGRDRINSPLHF. The CDR3 coding sequence is TGCAGTGCTAGTGGCCGGGACAGAATTAATTCACCCCTCCACTTT.

The CDR3 loop reads CASSRLSGRTDTQYF. DNA of the CDR3: TGTGCCAGTAGCCGCCTTAGCGGACGCACAGATACGCAGTATTTT. The V gene is TRBV19, the J gene TRBJ2-3, with TRBD2 as a possible D gene (6 bases). The CDR3 runs 15 residues. The V end lost 6 bases, the J end lost 1 base, and 14 bases lay between the germline ends. Germline V gene sequence: CDR1 LNHDA, CDR2 SQIVND (reference sequence).

The rearrangement joins TRBV18 to TRBJ1-4, with TRBD1 matching over 7 bases. CDR3 length equals 15 residues. Germline CDR1 is KGHSH and CDR2 is LQKENI. Trimming took 1 base from V and 8 from J; bases not matched to a gene: 7. The CDR3 loop reads CASSPQKVQGEKLFF. The CDR3 nucleotides are TGTGCCAGCTCACCACAGAAAGTACAGGGGGAAAAACTGTTTTTT. Based on the CDR3 plus reference TRBV18 and TRBJ1-4, the full variable domain is NAGVMQNPRHLVRRRGQEARLRCSPMKGHSHVYWYRQLPEEGLKFMVYLQKENIIDESGMPKERFSAEFPKEGPSILRIQQVVRGDSAAYFCASSPQKVQGEKLFFGSGTQLSVL.

This chain uses TRBV11-3 with TRBJ2-1, with 9 bases fitting TRBD2. J gave up 7 bases and V 1 base, and 5 bases lay outside the gene matches. This CDR3 has 15 residues. The germline V gene encodes CDR1 SGHNT and CDR2 YENEEA. The CDR3 loop is CASSLVAGGSNEQFF. CDR3 nucleotide sequence: TGTGCCAGCAGCTTAGTTGCGGGGGGGTCGAATGAGCAGTTCTTC.

The chain has TRBV11-3 and TRBJ1-4; TRBD1 matches 7 bases. The CDR3 is 15 amino acids. Germline lookup yields CDR1 SGHNT and CDR2 YENEEA. V gave up 4 bases and J gave up 1 base; unmatched junction bases: 3. DNA for the CDR3: TGTGCCAGCAGCTACTGGGACAGAACTAATGAAAAACTGTTTTTT. Residues: CASSYWDRTNEKLFF.

This chain joins TRBV18 and TRBJ1-4; D is possibly TRBD1 (6 bases). CDR3 length: 15 residues. CDR1 is KGHSH, CDR2 LQKENI, per germline. Trimming took off 1 base at V and 5 bases at J, with 11 bases between the two ends. CDR3 nucleotides: TGTGCCAGCTCACCACAGGACAGCTCCAATGAAAAACTGTTTTTT. Its translation is CASSPQDSSNEKLFF.

V gene TRBV4-3 combines with J gene TRBJ1-2; D is possibly TRBD1 (6 bases). The germline V gene encodes CDR1 LGHNA and CDR2 YSLEER. The CDR3 runs 15 residues. The V and J ends lost 1 base and 4 bases respectively, with 13 bases between them. CDR3 protein: CASSQGTGSSYGYTF. The CDR3 DNA reads TGCGCCAGCAGCCAAGGAACAGGGTCGTCCTATGGCTACACCTTC.

For the CDR3, the DNA is TGTGCCTGGAGTAGGACAAATGAAAAACTGTTTTTT. It translates to CAWSRTNEKLFF. This chain joins TRBV30 and TRBJ1-4, with TRBD1 as a possible D gene (5 bases). The germline V and J ends were trimmed by 2 bases and 5 bases, with 6 bases remaining between them. Germline V gives CDR1 GTSNPN, CDR2 SVGIG (reference sequence). The CDR3 runs to 12 residues.

V usage is TRBV6-5 and J usage is TRBJ1-6, with 7 bases identical to TRBD1. The germline CDR1 and CDR2 sequences are MNHEY and SVGAGI. The CDR3 covers 14 residues. V lost 6 bases and J lost 5; bases outside the gene matches: 4. CDR3 loop: CASRGTADNSPLHF. CDR3 DNA: TGTGCCAGCAGGGGGACAGCCGATAATTCACCCCTCCACTTT.

V gene TRBV9 combines with J gene TRBJ2-2; D possibly corresponds to TRBD1 (6 bases). The V end lost 2 bases, the J end lost 0 bases, and 11 bases lay between the germline ends. Germline V lookup: CDR1 SGDLS, CDR2 YYNGEE. The CDR3 has 16 residues. CDR3 DNA: TGTGCCAGCAGCGTCCCCAGGGGTACGAACACCGGGGAGCTGTTTTTT. This sequence encodes CASSVPRGTNTGELFF.

V and J are TRBV10-3 and TRBJ1-5; unclear D gene. Germline CDR1 is ENHRY and CDR2 is SYGVKD. The CDR3 runs to 13 residues. The V and J ends lost 4 bases and 5 bases respectively, with 9 bases between them. CDR3 amino acids: CAISADRDQPQHF. CDR3 DNA sequence: TGTGCCATCAGTGCGGATCGGGATCAGCCCCAGCATTTT.

This chain links TRBV19 with TRBJ1-2, with 10 bases identical to TRBD1. V shed 1 base and J 4 bases; nucleotides not matched to a gene: 3. CDR1 is LNHDA, CDR2 SQIVND, per germline (reference sequence). The CDR3 totals 15 residues. The CDR3 loop reads CASSIAGTGVYGYTF. DNA of the CDR3: TGTGCCAGTAGTATAGCCGGGACAGGGGTCTATGGCTACACCTTC. Drawing the rest from reference TRBV19 and TRBJ1-2, the complete variable domain is DGGITQSPKYLFRKEGQNVTLSCEQNLNHDAMYWYRQDPGQGLRLIYYSQIVNDFQKGDIAEGYSVSREKKESFPLTVTSAQKNPTAFYLCASSIAGTGVYGYTFGSGTRLTVV.

The genes are TRBV12-5 and TRBJ1-2; D may be TRBD1 (5 bases). Trimming left V 7 bases short and J 8 bases short, with 20 bases between. Germline loops: CDR1 LGHNT, CDR2 FRNRAP. CDR3 length: 14 residues. CDR3 bases: TGTGCTAGTGCCGGGACTCAGCGAGGCGTGGGCTACACCTTC. This encodes CASAGTQRGVGYTF.

The V call is TRBV29-1, the J call TRBJ1-2; D is perhaps TRBD1 (6 bases). The CDR3 is 11 residues long. V lost 4 bases to trimming and J lost 10 bases, with 13 bases between them. Looked up from germline, CDR1 is SQVTM and CDR2 is ANQGSEA. The CDR3 here is CSVGGQNYYTF. DNA of the CDR3: TGCAGCGTTGGAGGACAGAACTACTACACCTTC.

The rearrangement uses TRBV13 and TRBJ1-1, with D unclear. The CDR3 sequence is 16 residues long. Trimming stripped 2 bases from V and 0 bases from J, with 13 bases between. Germline V lookup: CDR1 PRHDT, CDR2 FYEKMQ (reference sequence). CDR3 sequence (DNA): TGTGCCAGCAGCTTAACGGGTGACGGGATGAACACTGAAGCTTTCTTT. This gives the protein CASSLTGDGMNTEAFF.

V gene TRBV13 combines with J gene TRBJ1-1; 8 bases agree with TRBD1. Germline CDR1 reads PRHDT; CDR2 reads FYEKMQ (reference sequence). The J segment lost 5 bases and the V segment lost 4 bases, leaving 9 bases of the junction unmatched. CDR3 size: 15 residues. For the CDR3, the DNA is TGTGCCAGCAGCTCCACCGACAGGGGAGGGACTGAAGCTTTCTTT. This codes for CASSSTDRGGTEAFF.

This clone has just a few counts. The rearrangement uses TRBV11-3 and TRBJ2-5; the D gene is possibly TRBD1 (6 bases). Germline V gene data show CDR1 as SGHNT and CDR2 as YENEEA. The V end lost 9 bases, the J end lost 2 bases, and 19 bases lay between the germline ends. This CDR3 contains 15 residues. This CDR3 is CASRETGSLQETQYF. CDR3 DNA: TGTGCCAGTAGAGAGACAGGAAGCCTTCAAGAGACCCAGTACTTC.

The chain recombines TRBV30 with TRBJ2-3; 8 bases align to TRBD1. Trimming cost V 5 bases and J 4 bases; bases outside gene matches: 2. Germline loops: CDR1 GTSNPN, CDR2 SVGIG (reference sequence). This CDR3 comprises 12 residues. The DNA for the CDR3 is TGTGCCTGGCAACAGGGGGCAGATACGCAGTATTTT. The encoded protein is CAWQQGADTQYF. Using reference TRBV30 and TRBJ2-3 for the parts outside the CDR3, the full variable domain is SQTIHQWPATLVQPVGSPLSLECTVEGTSNPNLYWYRQAAGRGLQLLFYSVGIGQISSEVPQNLSASRPQDRQFILSSKKLLLSDSGFYLCAWQQGADTQYFGPGTRLTVL.

The chain carries TRBV13 and TRBJ1-6, with 8 bases that match TRBD1. V shed 5 bases and J 9 bases; nucleotides not matched to a gene: 12. CDR3 length: 16 amino acids. Germline CDR1 and CDR2: PRHDT and FYEKMQ (reference sequence). The CDR3 DNA reads as TGTGCCAGCAGCACCAAAACGGGACAGGCAACTTCACCCCTCCACTTT. The encoded protein is CASSTKTGQATSPLHF.

The chain couples TRBV29-1 to TRBJ2-3, with TRBD1 as a possible D gene (5 bases). The CDR3 consists of 12 residues. With 7 bases removed from V and 5 bases from J, the gap between germline ends came to 13 bases. Germline V gives CDR1 SQVTM, CDR2 ANQGSEA. The CDR3 protein is CSADLRVDTQYF. CDR3 nucleotides: TGCAGCGCGGACCTCAGGGTAGATACGCAGTATTTT.

This clone is a singleton in its sample. The V call is TRBV5-4, the J call TRBJ1-6; 10 nucleotides match TRBD1. The CDR3 runs to 15 residues. Germline V gives CDR1 SGHNT, CDR2 YYREEE (reference sequence). Trimming at V came to 1 base and at J to 11 bases, leaving 6 bases not matched to a gene. The CDR3 DNA follows: TGTGCCAGCAGCTTGTCGGGACAGGGGAGGCCACCCCTCCACTTT. Translated: CASSLSGQGRPPLHF. The full variable domain, with the rest looked up from reference TRBV5-4 and TRBJ1-6, is ETGVTQSPTHLIKTRGQQVTLRCSSQSGHNTVSWYQQALGQGPQFIFQYYREEENGRGNFPPRFSGLQFPNYSSELNVNALELDDSALYLCASSLSGQGRPPLHFGNGTRLTVT.

The genes are TRBV6-1 and TRBJ2-1; D is perhaps TRBD1 (7 bases). Trimming removed 6 bases at V and 2 bases at J, with 17 bases between. Germline lookup yields CDR1 MNHNS and CDR2 SASEGT. The CDR3 extends over 16 amino acids. The CDR3 loop is CASRETGQRAYNEQFF. CDR3 in DNA: TGTGCCAGCAGAGAAACGGGACAGCGGGCCTACAATGAGCAGTTCTTC.

The chain has TRBV5-4 and TRBJ2-3; D may be TRBD2 (7 bases). Germline V gene lookup returns CDR1 SGHNT and CDR2 YYREEE (reference sequence). The germline V and J ends were trimmed by 3 bases and 3 bases, with 17 bases remaining between them. The CDR3 runs 16 residues. The CDR3 sequence is CASSYNRGAPTDTQYF. The CDR3 DNA is TGTGCCAGCAGCTACAACCGGGGGGCCCCGACAGATACGCAGTATTTT.

This clone was detected only a few times. V and J are TRBV10-1 and TRBJ1-5; D is undetermined. The CDR3 spans 16 residues. Per germline, CDR1 WNHNN and CDR2 SYGVQD (reference sequence). Trimming stripped 2 bases from V and 0 bases from J, with 11 bases between. This chain's CDR3 is CASSETQKYSNQPQHF. The CDR3 bases are TGCGCCAGCAGTGAGACACAGAAATATAGCAATCAGCCCCAGCATTTT.